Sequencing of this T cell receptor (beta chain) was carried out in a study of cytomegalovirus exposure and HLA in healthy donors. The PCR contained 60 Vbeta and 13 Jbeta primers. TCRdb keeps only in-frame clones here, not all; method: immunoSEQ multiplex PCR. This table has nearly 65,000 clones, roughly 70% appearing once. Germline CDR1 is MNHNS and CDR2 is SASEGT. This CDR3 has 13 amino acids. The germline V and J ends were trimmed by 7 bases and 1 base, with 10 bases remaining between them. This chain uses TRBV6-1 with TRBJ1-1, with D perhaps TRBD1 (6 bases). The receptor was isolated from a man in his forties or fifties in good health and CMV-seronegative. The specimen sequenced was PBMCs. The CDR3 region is CASILTGNTEAFF. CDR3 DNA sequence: TGTGCCAGCATCCTGACAGGGAACACTGAAGCTTTCTTT.